This T cell receptor (beta chain) was sequenced for a study of regulatory T cells in long-lasting Graves disease. CDR3-region Arm-PCR and iRepertoire HTBI primers produced the TCR beta libraries. MiXCR, applied by TCRdb to the multiplex PCR reads, yields one record per CDR3 protein. The sample lists some 250,000 distinct CDR3 sequences, 18% seen once, with approximately 15% in the top ten. Documented time point: newly diagnosed GD, antithyroid drugs for less than 3 months. From RNA extracted from PBMCs, the TCR library was made. Germline V lookup: CDR1 SGHNT, CDR2 YYREEE (reference sequence). Trimming left V 1 base short and J 7 bases short, with 23 bases between. The CDR3 has 17 residues. The same data also went into a second study, on T cells in Graves' hyperthyroidism and ophthalmopathy.

The sequence derives from a woman aged 25 to 39 with Graves disease. The rearrangement uses TRBV5-4 and TRBJ1-2; D is ambiguous. This specimen was peripheral blood mononuclear cells (PBMCs), taken at new diagnosis, from a patient treated with antithyroid drugs. CDR3 DNA: TGTGCCAGCAGCTTGTGGACCCCAGTTGTAAGACCTCGTGGCTACACCTTC. It encodes CASSLWTPVVRPRGYTF.